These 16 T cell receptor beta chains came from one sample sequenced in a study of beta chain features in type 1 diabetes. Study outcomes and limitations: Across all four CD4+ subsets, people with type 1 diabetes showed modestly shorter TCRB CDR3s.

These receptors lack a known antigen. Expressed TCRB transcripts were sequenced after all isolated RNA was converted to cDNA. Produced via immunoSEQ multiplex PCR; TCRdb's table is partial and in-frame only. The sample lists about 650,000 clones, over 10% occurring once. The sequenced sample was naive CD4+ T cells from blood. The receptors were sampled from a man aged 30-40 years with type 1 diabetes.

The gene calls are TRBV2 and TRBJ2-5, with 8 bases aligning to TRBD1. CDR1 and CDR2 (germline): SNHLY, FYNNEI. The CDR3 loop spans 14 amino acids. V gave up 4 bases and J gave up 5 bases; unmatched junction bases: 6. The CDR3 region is CASSGTGGHETQYF. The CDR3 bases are TGTGCCAGCAGTGGAACAGGGGGGCACGAGACCCAGTACTTC.

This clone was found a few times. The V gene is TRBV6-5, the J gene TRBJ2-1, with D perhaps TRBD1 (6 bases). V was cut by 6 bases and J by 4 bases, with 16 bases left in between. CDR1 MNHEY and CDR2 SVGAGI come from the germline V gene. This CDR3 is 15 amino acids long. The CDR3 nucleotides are TGTGCCAGCAGCCCGGTTGACAGGCTTTACAATGAGCAGTTCTTC. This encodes CASSPVDRLYNEQFF.

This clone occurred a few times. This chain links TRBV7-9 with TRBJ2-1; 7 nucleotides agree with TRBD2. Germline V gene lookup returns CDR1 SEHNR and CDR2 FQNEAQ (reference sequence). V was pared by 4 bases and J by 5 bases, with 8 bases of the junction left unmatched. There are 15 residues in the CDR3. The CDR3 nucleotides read TGTGCCAGCAGCTCCCAGGGAGGGAGGGACAATGAGCAGTTCTTC. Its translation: CASSSQGGRDNEQFF.

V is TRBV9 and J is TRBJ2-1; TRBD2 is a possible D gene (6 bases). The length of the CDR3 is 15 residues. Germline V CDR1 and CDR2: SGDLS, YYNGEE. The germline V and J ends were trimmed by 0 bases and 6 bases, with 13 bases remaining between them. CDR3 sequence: CASSVGGDRANEQFF. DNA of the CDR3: TGTGCCAGCAGCGTAGGGGGGGACCGCGCCAATGAGCAGTTCTTC.

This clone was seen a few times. In DNA, the CDR3 is TGTGCCAGCAGCGCCCTAGCGGGGGGGCCGAGCGAGCAGTACTTC. Protein product: CASSALAGGPSEQYF. V and J are TRBV9 and TRBJ2-7, with TRBD2 matching over 12 bases. Germline trimming cut 3 bases from V and 6 bases from J; bases unmatched to any gene: 7. The germline CDR1 and CDR2 sequences are SGDLS and YYNGEE. The CDR3 is made up of 15 amino acids. Full variable domain (remainder filled in from reference TRBV9 and TRBJ2-7): DSGVTQTPKHLITATGQRVTLRCSPRSGDLSVYWYQQSLDQGLQFLIQYYNGEERAKGNILERFSAQQFPDLHSELNLSSLELGDSALYFCASSALAGGPSEQYFGPGTRLTVT.

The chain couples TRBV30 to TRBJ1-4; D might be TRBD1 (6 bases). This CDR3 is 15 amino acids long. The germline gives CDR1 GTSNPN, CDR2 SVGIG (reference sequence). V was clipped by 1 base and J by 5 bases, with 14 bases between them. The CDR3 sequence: CAWSAKTGFNEKLFF. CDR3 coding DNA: TGTGCCTGGAGTGCCAAGACAGGATTCAATGAAAAACTGTTTTTT.

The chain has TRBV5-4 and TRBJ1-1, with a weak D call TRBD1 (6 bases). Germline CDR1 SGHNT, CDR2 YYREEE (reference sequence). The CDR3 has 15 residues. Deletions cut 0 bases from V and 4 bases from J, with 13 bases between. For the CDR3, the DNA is TGTGCCAGCAGCTTGGAACCAACAGGGATCACTGAAGCTTTCTTT. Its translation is CASSLEPTGITEAFF.

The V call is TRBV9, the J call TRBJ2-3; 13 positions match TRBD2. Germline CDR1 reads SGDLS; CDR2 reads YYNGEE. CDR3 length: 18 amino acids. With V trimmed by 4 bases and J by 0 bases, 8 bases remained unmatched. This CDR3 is CASSRGLAGYASTDTQYF. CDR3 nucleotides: TGTGCCAGCAGCCGGGGACTAGCGGGGTACGCTAGCACAGATACGCAGTATTTT.

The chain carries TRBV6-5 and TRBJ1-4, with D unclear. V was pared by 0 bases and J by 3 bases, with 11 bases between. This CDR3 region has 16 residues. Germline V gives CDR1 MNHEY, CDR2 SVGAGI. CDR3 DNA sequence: TGTGCCAGCAGTTACTCGGCTGCCGGGCCTAATGAAAAACTGTTTTTT. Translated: CASSYSAAGPNEKLFF.

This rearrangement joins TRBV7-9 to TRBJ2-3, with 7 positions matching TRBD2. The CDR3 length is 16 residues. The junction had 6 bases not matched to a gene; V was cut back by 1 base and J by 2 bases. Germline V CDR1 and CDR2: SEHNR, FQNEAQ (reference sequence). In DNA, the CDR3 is TGTGCCAGCAGCTTAGGCGGGACTATGCTCACAGATACGCAGTATTTT. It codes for CASSLGGTMLTDTQYF.

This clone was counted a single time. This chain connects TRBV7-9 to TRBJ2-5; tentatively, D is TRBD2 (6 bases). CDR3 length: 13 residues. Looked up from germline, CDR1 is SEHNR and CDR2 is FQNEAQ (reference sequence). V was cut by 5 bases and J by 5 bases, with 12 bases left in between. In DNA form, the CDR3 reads TGTGCCAGCAGCGCGGGATCAGGGGAGACCCAGTACTTC. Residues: CASSAGSGETQYF.

The CDR3 nucleotides read TGTGCCAGCAGCATCGTCGGCGGAGGCGGTGAAAAACTGTTTTTT. Protein: CASSIVGGGGEKLFF. The V and J genes are TRBV6-5 and TRBJ1-4; D unresolved. CDR1 and CDR2 (germline): MNHEY, SVGAGI. Trimming took 6 bases from V and 7 from J, leaving 18 bases between them. This CDR3 region has 15 residues.

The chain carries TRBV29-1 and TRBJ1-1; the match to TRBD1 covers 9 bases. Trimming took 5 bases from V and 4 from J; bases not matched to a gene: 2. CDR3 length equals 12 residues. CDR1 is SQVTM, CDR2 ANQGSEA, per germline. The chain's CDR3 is CSVRTGVTEAFF. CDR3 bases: TGCAGCGTTAGGACAGGGGTCACTGAAGCTTTCTTT. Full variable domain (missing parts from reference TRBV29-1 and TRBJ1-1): SAVISQKPSRDICQRGTSLTIQCQVDSQVTMMFWYRQQPGQSLTLIATANQGSEATYESGFVIDKFPISRPNLTFSTLTVSNMSPEDSSIYLCSVRTGVTEAFFGQGTRLTVV.

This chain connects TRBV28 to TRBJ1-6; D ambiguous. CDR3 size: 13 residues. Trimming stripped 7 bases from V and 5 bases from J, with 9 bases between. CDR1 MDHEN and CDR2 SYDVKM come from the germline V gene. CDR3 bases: TGTGCCAGCATTGAAACTAATAATTCACCCCTCCACTTT. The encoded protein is CASIETNNSPLHF.

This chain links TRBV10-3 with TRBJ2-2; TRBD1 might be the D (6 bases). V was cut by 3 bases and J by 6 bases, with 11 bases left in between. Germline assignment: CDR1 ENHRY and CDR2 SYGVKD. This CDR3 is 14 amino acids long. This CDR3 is CAISEQGSAGELFF. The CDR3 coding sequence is TGTGCCATCAGTGAACAGGGATCGGCCGGGGAGCTGTTTTTT.

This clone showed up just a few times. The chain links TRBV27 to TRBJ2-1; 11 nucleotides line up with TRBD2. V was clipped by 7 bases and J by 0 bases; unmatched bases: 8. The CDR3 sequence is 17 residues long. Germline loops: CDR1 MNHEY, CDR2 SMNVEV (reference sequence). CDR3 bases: TGTGCCAGCACCCAGGCTAGCGGGGGGAGCTCCTACAATGAGCAGTTCTTC. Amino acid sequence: CASTQASGGSSYNEQFF.